The following is a T cell receptor beta chain sequence with its context. Its antigen is still unknown. These data are taken from a study of cytomegalovirus exposure and HLA in healthy donors. Whole-study findings and limits: Productive rates of about 90% or about 30% were seen for most TCR beta V segments in an earlier analysis. Cytomegalovirus association was assigned to approximately 180 TCR beta chains.

After removal of 5 bases from V and 4 bases from J, the junction contained 13 bases not matched to a gene. The CDR3 contains 17 residues. CDR1 and CDR2 from the germline V gene are SEHNR and FQNEAQ (reference sequence). This PCR relied on a set of 60 Vbeta primers and 13 Jbeta primers. Libraries were prepared by immunoSEQ multiplex PCR; TCRdb keeps only in-frame clonotypes and omits some of them. The sample includes tens of thousands of clones, roughly 78% seen only once; the top ten take around 8.9%. The source is a man between 35 and 55 years old in good health and CMV-seronegative. The sample consisted of PBMCs. The chain couples TRBV7-9 to TRBJ2-2; 7 nucleotides align to TRBD2. CDR3 sequence reads: CASSRGAGVWSTGELFF. In DNA form, the CDR3 reads TGTGCCAGCAGCCGGGGCGCGGGAGTCTGGAGCACCGGGGAGCTGTTTTTT.